This T cell receptor (beta chain) was observed in a study of blood T cell repertoires in COVID-19. Background on the study: Both acute and convalescent COVID-19 samples were obtained from the United States, Italy and Spain. In each case, the material was cDNA or gDNA derived from T cells, B-cell-depleted T cells, or PBMCs.

The V end lost 1 base, the J end lost 0 bases, and 7 bases lay between the germline ends. CDR1 MGHRA and CDR2 YSYEKL come from the germline V gene. This CDR3 spans 15 amino acids. Original processing notes: Estimates of nucleated cell counts were drawn from the amplification of reference gene primers. Assay: immunoSEQ multiplex PCR; the TCRdb copy retains only in-frame clones and omits some. That table furnishes V, J and clone size, whereas the DNA furnished D and trimming. This sample carries a few hundred thousand clones, roughly four fifths of them seen once, and the ten largest clones take approximately 2.9%.

The sample was peripheral blood. The sequence derives from a woman aged 25 to 45 who had recovered from COVID-19. This chain joins TRBV4-1 and TRBJ2-1; no clear D gene. This chain's CDR3 is CASSQGAFSYNEQFF. DNA of the CDR3: TGCGCCAGCAGCCAAGGAGCTTTCTCCTACAATGAGCAGTTCTTC.